This T cell receptor beta chain originates from a study of blood T cell repertoires in COVID-19 (dated by TCRdb to 2018 to 2021). Describing the broader study: Collaborator samples came from the United States, Italy and Spain and covered acute and convalescent phases of COVID-19. Sample metadata almost always included a de-identified subject ID, COVID-19 status, age in years and sex. Where available, HLA class I and class II types were taken from metadata supplied by the sample provider and were not determined by assay-based typing. The material from the prospective study consisted of cDNA or gDNA derived from T cells, B-cell-depleted T cells, or PBMCs. The samples were drawn from the first 160 participants of the ongoing ImmuneRACE study and from 950 to 1,500 subjects provided by 6 global collaborators. The repertoires were made available in a free public database intended to serve as a resource for research on the immune response to SARS-CoV-2. Deeply sampled blood TCRbeta repertoires from subjects exposed to, actively infected with, or recovered from COVID-19 were included in the dataset.

Comment on this clone: The specificity of this receptor is unknown. Per-base quality was not reported, and no clone a single base away is much larger than it.

In the prospective study, participants were roughly 18 to 100 years old, resided in about two dozen geographic areas of the United States, and were enrolled through a virtual design. Cohort assignment in the prospective study relied on participant-reported clinical history from a screening survey and a study questionnaire. Recovered participants in ImmuneRACE Cohort 3 were defined as having two consecutive negative NP/OP PCR tests, clearance from a healthcare professional, or resolution of symptoms. Each participant in the prospective study had whole blood, serum and a nasopharyngeal or oropharyngeal swab collected by mobile phlebotomists. Over a roughly two-month period, participants in the prospective study had the option of providing additional blood draws and questionnaires. Blood samples from the prospective study were shipped frozen or at room temperature prior to DNA extraction. Via the germline V gene, CDR1 is SGHDT and CDR2 YYEEEE. Reading from cysteine to phenylalanine, the CDR3 counts 12 amino acids. The CDR3 DNA has 36 bases and is translated from base 1. V is clipped by 1 base and J by 7 bases, and the sequence between their germline boundaries is 3 bases long.

TCRbeta CDR3 regions were amplified from genomic DNA using the immunoSEQ Assay, a bias-controlled multiplex PCR. The paper's data handling went like this. The number of nucleated cells in each sample was estimated from the amplification of reference gene primers within the assay. To quantify the absolute abundance of each unique TCRbeta CDR3 rearrangement, sequence reads were collapsed and filtered. For each sample, productive Simpson clonality was calculated by taking the square root of Simpson's diversity index across productive rearrangements. Not all clones reach the TCRdb copy of this immuneACCESS table, which keeps in-frame sequences only. Checked studies attribute under half of the gap to unresolved V genes and leave the rest unexplained. That table supplies the V and J calls and clone size; D and trimming were determined from the DNA. The sample has around 250,000 clones on record, under 90% of them singletons. The ten largest make up around 15% of the sample.

What the authors observed across the whole study: The quantity of clinical and demographic metadata differed by source and by participant and was supplied without curation.

This sequence uses TRBV5-6 and TRBJ1-6, with no D gene named confidently. The TCR comes from a man aged 18 to 29 who had recovered from COVID-19. Sequencing was performed on PBMCs or T cells enriched from blood (not recorded which). CDR3 region: CASSLRNSPLHF. The nucleotide sequence is given as TGTGCCAGCAGCTTGCGGAATTCACCCCTCCACTTT.